This is a list of T cell receptor beta chains from one sample in a study of control samples from healthy donors and cancer patients. The method was immunoSEQ multiplex PCR; TCRdb's version includes in-frame clones alone and lacks a portion of them. The profile shows 260,000 or so clones, about 80% of them singletons. Input material: PBMCs. These receptors all come from a woman aged 55 to 70 with lung cancer. CDR3s leave out the opening cysteine and the closing phenylalanine or tryptophan. D genes are given only for firm matches.

TRBJ1-1	TRBV2	TRBD1	ASSEEQGTEAF
TRBJ1-1	TRBV5-1	.	ASSEGQGPGTEAF
TRBJ1-5	TRBV18	TRBD1	ASSAGQGARQPQH
TRBJ1-2	TRBV4-2	.	ASSQNTAEANYGYT
TRBJ1-4	TRBV5-1	.	ASSLEGWGNEKLF
TRBJ2-7	TRBV7-8	.	ASSLDTTYEQY
TRBJ1-5	TRBV10-3	.	AISTSRDSNQPQH
TRBJ2-1	TRBV24-1	.	ATSDWDTHEQF
TRBJ1-2	TRBV9	.	ASSVAGGFGGYT
TRBJ1-4	TRBV5-1	TRBD1	ASSIRQGGEKLF
TRBJ2-1	TRBV5-1	.	ASSSGLQGDNEQF
TRBJ1-2	TRBV4-2	TRBD1	ASSQERAIGSRGQIT
TRBJ2-5	TRBV3-1/TRBV3-2	TRBD2	ASSQDPGLAGGETQY
TRBJ2-3	TRBV9	TRBD2	ASSQTASGSTDTQY
TRBJ1-1	TRBV5-6	.	ASSVASNTEAF